This T cell receptor beta chain was identified in a study of blood T cell repertoires in COVID-19. Study overall: COVID-19 samples, acute and convalescent, were from the United States, Italy and Spain. T cells, B-cell-depleted T cells, or PBMCs supplied cDNA or gDNA.

Germline V gene sequence: CDR1 SGHVS, CDR2 FQNEAQ. This CDR3 region has 18 residues. V lost 2 bases to trimming and J lost 1 base; unmatched junction nucleotides: 12. Per the study methods: Reference gene primer amplification gave estimated nucleated cell counts. Profiling relied on immunoSEQ multiplex PCR, and the TCRdb table lists in-frame clones only, not all of them. V and J calls and clone size are those listed in that table; D and trimming were worked out from the DNA. The sample contains roughly 100,000 clones, 65% to 85% of which appear only once. The specimen was peripheral blood. V usage is TRBV7-8 and J usage is TRBJ2-5; 8 bases agree with TRBD1. The clonotype originates from an elderly man with active or convalescent COVID-19. The CDR3 spells CASSLYRLLQGAQETQYF. DNA of the CDR3: TGTGCCAGCAGCTTATATCGGTTGTTGCAGGGGGCCCAAGAGACCCAGTACTTC.